The entry below describes one T cell receptor (beta chain). The antigen it recognizes is unknown. No quality values exist for individual bases; no much larger clone is one base distant. These data originate in a study of molecular identifiers for immune sequencing clone quantification listed by TCRdb under 2018. Looking at the study overall: For a replicate experiment, RNA from around 20,000 or 100,000 naive CD8 T cells was divided into five aliquots, and four of the five aliquots were sequenced. This methods study benchmarked molecular-identifier clustering-based TCR repertoire sequencing (MIDCIRS) and TCR RNA copy counting, using CD8 T cells to do so. What the authors observed across the whole study: Even against a background of some 1 million naive CD8 T cells, spiked-in Jurkat TCR RNA amounting to a single cell's worth was reported to be detectable. In CMV-specific effector cells, clones with more than 20 RNA copies contained over 98% of molecules, whereas in naive cells such clones contained under 1% of molecules. When barcode sub-clustering was not used, chimeric consensus sequences inflated TCR diversity, with chimeras reaching as high as 47%. Naive libraries contained spiked-in Jurkat TCR RNA (approximately nine copies' worth), which is not part of the donor repertoire. About 3 recovered TCR RNA copies per cell were obtained by modeling, versus roughly 9.1 by digital PCR, implying a capture efficiency of about 30%. The sizes of highly expanded clones could end up underestimated when identical TCR molecules share a barcode.

Libraries of naive CD8 T cells were built from approximately 20,000 to 1,000,000 sorted cells, with 10%, 30% or 50% of the purified RNA used. Naive CD8 T cells, defined as CD8+CD4-CCR7+CD45RA+, were FACS-sorted into RLT Plus buffer on a BD FACSAria II. Detection sensitivity was tested by spiking Jurkat RNA equal to 9 to 10 TCR copies' worth into samples containing 20,000-1,000,000 naive CD8 T cells. CD8 T cells were enriched with RosetteSep CD8+ T Cell Enrichment Cocktail and Ficoll-Paque, followed by ACK red cell lysis. The library came from PCR. The instrument was an Illumina HiSeq 4000. Bulk TCR libraries were prepared as previously described, using TCR primers listed in Table S5. Purification of total RNA was performed with the Qiagen AllPrep DNA/RNA kit. Before any analysis, reads coming from multiple sequencing runs of the same library were combined into one pool. Per the source publication's procedure: Reads were retained only if their TCR constant sequence matched exactly, and those retained reads were trimmed to 150 nt and grouped according to their 12-nt molecular barcodes. Reads in each barcode group were sub-clustered using a 15% Levenshtein threshold, and a quality-weighted consensus sequence was built for each RNA molecule. Non-functional sequences were removed, as were lower-count sequences one edit away from another. Barcode sub-clusters with fewer than 20% of the maximum read count were removed, based on fitting two negative binomial distributions. In-frame beta chains were kept once TCRdb had trimmed the public reads at Q25 with fastp and called clones with MiXCR. All rows with the same CDR3 protein become a single entry with the most common DNA and genes. V and J calls and clone size were set by TCRdb, not the authors. This sample comprises approximately 60,000 distinct CDR3 sequences, under 20% of them detected only once. The ten top clones hold approximately 1.5% of the sample.

The CDR3 runs 15 residues from the cysteine to the phenylalanine. Only the CDR3 DNA is retained, 45 bases long and in frame from the first base. The junction shows trimming of 2 bases on V and 6 bases on J, and the gene matches do not reach 7 bases of it. For CDR1 and CDR2, the germline V gene lists MNHEY and SVGAGI. Sequenced input: naive CD8+ T cells from blood, with Jurkat cell RNA spiked in. This specimen's cell subset or site label, per the study, means: FACS-sorted CD8+CD4-CCR7+CD45RA+ naive T cells. This clonotype was obtained from a human donor in good health. Some libraries in this study had Jurkat cell RNA spiked in. The chain was built from TRBV6-5 and TRBJ2-1; TRBD2 matches 7 bases in the middle. The CDR3 reads as follows: CASSYGGGGVNEQFF. In nucleotide form, the sequence is TGTGCCAGCAGTTACGGGGGGGGAGGGGTCAATGAGCAGTTCTTC.